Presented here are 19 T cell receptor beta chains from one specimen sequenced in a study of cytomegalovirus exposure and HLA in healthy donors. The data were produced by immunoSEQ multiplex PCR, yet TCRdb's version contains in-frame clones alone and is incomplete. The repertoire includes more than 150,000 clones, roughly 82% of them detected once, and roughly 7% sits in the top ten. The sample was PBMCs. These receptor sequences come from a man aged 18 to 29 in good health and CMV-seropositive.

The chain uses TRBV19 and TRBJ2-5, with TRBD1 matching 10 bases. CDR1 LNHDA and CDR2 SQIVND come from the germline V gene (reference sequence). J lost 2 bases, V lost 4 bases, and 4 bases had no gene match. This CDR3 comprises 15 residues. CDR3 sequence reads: CASSTGQGDQETQYF. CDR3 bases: TGTGCCAGTAGTACTGGACAGGGGGATCAAGAGACCCAGTACTTC.

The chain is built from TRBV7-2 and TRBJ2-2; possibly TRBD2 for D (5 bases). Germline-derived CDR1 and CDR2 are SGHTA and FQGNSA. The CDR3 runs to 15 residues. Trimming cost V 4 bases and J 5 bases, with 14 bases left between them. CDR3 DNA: TGTGCCAGCAGCTCAACCGTGCCGGGGACCGGGGAGCTGTTTTTT. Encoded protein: CASSSTVPGTGELFF.

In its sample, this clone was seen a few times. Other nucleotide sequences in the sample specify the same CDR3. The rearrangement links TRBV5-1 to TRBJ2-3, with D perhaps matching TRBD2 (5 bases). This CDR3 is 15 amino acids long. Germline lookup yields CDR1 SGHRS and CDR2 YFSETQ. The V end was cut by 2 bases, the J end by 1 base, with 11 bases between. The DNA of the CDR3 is TGCGCCAGCAGCTTAAGAGGGCTCGGCACAGATACGCAGTATTTT. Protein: CASSLRGLGTDTQYF.

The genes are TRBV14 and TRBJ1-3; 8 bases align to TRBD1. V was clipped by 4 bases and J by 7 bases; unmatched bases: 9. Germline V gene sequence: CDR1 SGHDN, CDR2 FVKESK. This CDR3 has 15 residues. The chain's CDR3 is CASSPRQGSLNTIYF. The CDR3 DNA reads TGTGCCAGCAGCCCGCGACAGGGGTCTTTGAACACCATATATTTT.

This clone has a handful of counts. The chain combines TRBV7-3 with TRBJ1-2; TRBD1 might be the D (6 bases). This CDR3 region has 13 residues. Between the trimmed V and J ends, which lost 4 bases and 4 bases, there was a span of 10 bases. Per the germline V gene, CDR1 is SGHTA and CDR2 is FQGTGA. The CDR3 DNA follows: TGTGCCAGCAGCTCCTCGGACAGCTATGGCTACACCTTC. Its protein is CASSSSDSYGYTF.

This CDR3 is CASSLDRGLQPQHF. CDR3 coding DNA: TGTGCCAGCAGCTTAGACAGGGGGCTTCAGCCCCAGCATTTT. The chain is built from TRBV7-2 and TRBJ1-5, with TRBD1 matching 9 bases. Germline V CDR1 and CDR2: SGHTA, FQGNSA. CDR3 length equals 14 residues. Germline trimming cut 1 base from V and 6 bases from J; bases unmatched to any gene: 1. The complete variable domain, with remaining parts taken from reference TRBV7-2 and TRBJ1-5, reads GAGVSQSPSNKVTEKGKDVELRCDPISGHTALYWYRQSLGQGLEFLIYFQGNSAPDKSGLPSDRFSAERTGGSVSTLTIQRTQQEDSAVYLCASSLDRGLQPQHFGDGTRLSIL.

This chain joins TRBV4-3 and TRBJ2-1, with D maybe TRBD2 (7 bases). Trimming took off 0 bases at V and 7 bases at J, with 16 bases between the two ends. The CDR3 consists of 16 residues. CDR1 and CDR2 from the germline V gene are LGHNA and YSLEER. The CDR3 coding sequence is TGCGCCAGCAGCCAAGATTACGGGAAGGGGGGGAATGAGCAGTTCTTC. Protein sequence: CASSQDYGKGGNEQFF.

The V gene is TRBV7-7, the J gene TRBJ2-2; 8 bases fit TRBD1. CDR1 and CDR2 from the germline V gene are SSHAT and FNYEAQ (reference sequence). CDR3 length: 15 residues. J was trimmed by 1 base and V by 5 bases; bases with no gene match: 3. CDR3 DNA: TGTGCCAGCAGCCCCGGACAGGGGAACACCGGGGAGCTGTTTTTT. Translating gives CASSPGQGNTGELFF.

CDR3 sequence reads: CASSLEGAGTGREQFF. In DNA, the CDR3 is TGTGCCAGCAGCCTAGAGGGGGCGGGCACGGGACGTGAGCAGTTCTTC. The chain uses TRBV9 and TRBJ2-1; 7 bases fit TRBD1. J lost 9 bases, V lost 4 bases, and 16 bases had no gene match. Germline V gene sequence: CDR1 SGDLS, CDR2 YYNGEE. The CDR3 has 16 amino acids.

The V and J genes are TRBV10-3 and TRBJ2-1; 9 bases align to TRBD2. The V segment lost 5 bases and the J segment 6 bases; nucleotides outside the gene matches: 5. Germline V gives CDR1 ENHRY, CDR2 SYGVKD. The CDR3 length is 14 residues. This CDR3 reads CAISSGTSSNEQFF. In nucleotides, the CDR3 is TGTGCCATCAGTTCCGGGACTAGCAGCAATGAGCAGTTCTTC.

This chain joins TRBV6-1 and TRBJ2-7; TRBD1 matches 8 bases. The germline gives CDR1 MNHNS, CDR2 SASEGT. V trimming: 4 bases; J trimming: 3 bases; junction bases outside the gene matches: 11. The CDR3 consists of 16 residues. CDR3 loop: CASSGGQDQFSYEQYF. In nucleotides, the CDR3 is TGTGCCAGCAGTGGGGGACAGGATCAATTTAGCTACGAGCAGTACTTC.

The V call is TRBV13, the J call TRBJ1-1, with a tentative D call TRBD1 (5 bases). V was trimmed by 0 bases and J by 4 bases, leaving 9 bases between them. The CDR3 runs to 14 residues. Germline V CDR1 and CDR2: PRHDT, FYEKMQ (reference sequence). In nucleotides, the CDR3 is TGTGCCAGCAGCTTAGGTCGCGGGGGCACTGAAGCTTTCTTT. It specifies CASSLGRGGTEAFF.

DNA of the CDR3: TGTGCCAGCAGCTTAGACCGGACAGGGGGCCGGGAGCAGTACTTC. This encodes CASSLDRTGGREQYF. The chain carries TRBV7-7 and TRBJ2-7; TRBD1 matches 11 bases. The germline V gene encodes CDR1 SSHAT and CDR2 FNYEAQ (reference sequence). V was pared by 1 base and J by 7 bases, with 6 bases of the junction left unmatched. The CDR3 extends over 15 amino acids.

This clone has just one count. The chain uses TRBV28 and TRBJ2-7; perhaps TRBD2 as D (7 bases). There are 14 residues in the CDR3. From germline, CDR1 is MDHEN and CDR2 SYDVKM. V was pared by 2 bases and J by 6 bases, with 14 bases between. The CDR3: CASSLGGAYPEQYF. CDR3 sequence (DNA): TGTGCCAGCAGTTTAGGGGGGGCTTACCCCGAGCAGTACTTC.

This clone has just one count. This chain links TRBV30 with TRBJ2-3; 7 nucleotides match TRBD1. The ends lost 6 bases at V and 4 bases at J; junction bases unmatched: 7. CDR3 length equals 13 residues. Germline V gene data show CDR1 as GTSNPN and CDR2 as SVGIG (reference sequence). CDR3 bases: TGTGCCTGCGGCAGGGGGTTTGCAGATACGCAGTATTTT. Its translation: CACGRGFADTQYF.

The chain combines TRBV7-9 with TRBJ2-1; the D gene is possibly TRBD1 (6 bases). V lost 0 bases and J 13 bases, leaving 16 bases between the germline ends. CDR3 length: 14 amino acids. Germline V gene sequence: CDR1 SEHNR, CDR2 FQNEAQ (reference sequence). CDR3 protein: CASSLAHGSGAQFF. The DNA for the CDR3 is TGTGCCAGCAGCTTAGCCCATGGCTCAGGGGCTCAGTTCTTC.

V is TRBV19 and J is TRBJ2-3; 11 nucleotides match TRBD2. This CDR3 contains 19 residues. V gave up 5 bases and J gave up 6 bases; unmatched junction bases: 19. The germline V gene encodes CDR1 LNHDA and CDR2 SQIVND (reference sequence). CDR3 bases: TGTGCCAGTAGTTCCTCGCCCGGGACTAGCGGATGGGGGAGGGATACGCAGTATTTT. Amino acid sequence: CASSSSPGTSGWGRDTQYF.

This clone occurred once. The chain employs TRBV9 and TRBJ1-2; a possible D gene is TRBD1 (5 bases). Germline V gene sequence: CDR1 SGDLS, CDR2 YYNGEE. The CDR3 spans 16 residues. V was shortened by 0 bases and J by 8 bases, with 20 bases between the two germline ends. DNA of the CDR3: TGTGCCAGCAGCGTAGCGTCCAGGGATGTCTTTTCAGGCTACACCTTC. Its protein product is CASSVASRDVFSGYTF.

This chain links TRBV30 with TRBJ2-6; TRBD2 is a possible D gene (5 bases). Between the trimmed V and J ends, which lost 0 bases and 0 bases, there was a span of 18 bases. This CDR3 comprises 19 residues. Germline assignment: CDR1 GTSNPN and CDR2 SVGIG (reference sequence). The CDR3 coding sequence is TGTGCCTGGAGTGTATCCCGTGGAGGTTATAGCTCTGGGGCCAACGTCCTGACTTTC. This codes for CAWSVSRGGYSSGANVLTF.